The 7 T cell receptor beta chains in this list originate from one sample, sequenced in a study of T-cell memory formation after mild COVID-19. TCRdb reprocessed the 5' RACE reads with MiXCR, giving one entry per CDR3 protein. The profile shows under 400,000 distinct CDR3 sequences, under 25% of them singletons. The sequencing sample was made of PBMCs or a T cell subset sorted from them (not recorded which). The receptors here all came from an adult woman who had mild COVID-19 (a few samples of this study predate the infection). Cell type and time point are not known.

Written as DNA, the CDR3 is TGTGCCAGCAGTCCCAGACAGGGGCCGACCACTGAAGCTTTCTTT. The encoded protein is CASSPRQGPTTEAFF. The chain recombines TRBV27 with TRBJ1-1; 8 positions agree with TRBD1. The V segment lost 5 bases and the J segment 4 bases; nucleotides outside the gene matches: 9. This CDR3 contains 15 residues. Germline-derived CDR1 and CDR2 are MNHEY and SMNVEV (reference sequence).

CDR3: CASRAWSTDTQYF. The CDR3 coding sequence is TGTGCCAGCAGGGCTTGGAGCACAGATACGCAGTATTTT. J is TRBJ2-3 and V is TRBV5-6; D is unresolved. V lost 5 bases and J lost 0, with 7 bases in between. This CDR3 region has 13 residues. The germline gives CDR1 SGHDT, CDR2 YYEEEE. Supplemented by reference TRBV5-6 and TRBJ2-3, the full variable domain reads DAGVTQSPTHLIKTRGQQVTLRCSPKSGHDTVSWYQQALGQGPQFIFQYYEEEERQRGNFPDRFSGHQFPNYSSELNVNALLLGDSALYLCASRAWSTDTQYFGPGTRLTVL.

This rearrangement joins TRBV12-3 or TRBV12-4 to TRBJ2-1, with 11 bases identical to TRBD1. Trimming removed 7 bases from V and 6 bases from J; junction bases left unmatched: 8. The CDR3 has 15 amino acids. CDR3 DNA: TGTGCCAGCATCTCCGGGACAGGGGGTTCCAATGAGCAGTTCTTC. Its protein is CASISGTGGSNEQFF.

Only a few counts were recorded for this clonotype. The V call is TRBV9, the J call TRBJ2-1, with TRBD2 as a possible D gene (6 bases). Trimming shortened V by 4 bases and J by 8 bases, and 25 bases separated the two germline ends. In germline, CDR1 is SGDLS, CDR2 YYNGEE. The CDR3 spans 17 residues. The CDR3 is CASSRTWPGLPLDEQFF. DNA for the CDR3: TGTGCCAGCAGCCGCACCTGGCCGGGACTCCCTCTGGATGAGCAGTTCTTC.

V gene TRBV9 combines with J gene TRBJ2-5, with D possibly matching TRBD2 (6 bases). The V gene lost 0 bases and the J gene lost 4 bases, with 19 bases spanning the gap. In germline, CDR1 is SGDLS, CDR2 YYNGEE. The CDR3 is made up of 17 amino acids. DNA of the CDR3: TGTGCCAGCAGCGTAGGACCTAGCGAAACTACCCTAGAGACCCAGTACTTC. Translation gives CASSVGPSETTLETQYF.

The chain joins TRBV5-1 to TRBJ2-1; 10 nucleotides line up with TRBD2. The germline gives CDR1 SGHRS, CDR2 YFSETQ. The V and J ends lost 0 bases and 2 bases, in that order; junction bases with no gene match: 5. This CDR3 spans 17 amino acids. CDR3 DNA: TGCGCCAGCAGCTTGGGCTCTAGCGGGGGCGCCTACAATGAGCAGTTCTTC. Its translation: CASSLGSSGGAYNEQFF.

This clonotype turned up a few times. The rearrangement links TRBV6-5 to TRBJ2-5; D is tentatively TRBD1 or TRBD2 (5 bases each). This CDR3 is built from 12 residues. Trimming left V 6 bases short and J 4 bases short, with 9 bases between. The germline V gene encodes CDR1 MNHEY and CDR2 SVGAGI. The CDR3 coding sequence is TGTGCCAGCAGGTCGAGGGGAGAGACCCAGTACTTC. Its protein product is CASRSRGETQYF.